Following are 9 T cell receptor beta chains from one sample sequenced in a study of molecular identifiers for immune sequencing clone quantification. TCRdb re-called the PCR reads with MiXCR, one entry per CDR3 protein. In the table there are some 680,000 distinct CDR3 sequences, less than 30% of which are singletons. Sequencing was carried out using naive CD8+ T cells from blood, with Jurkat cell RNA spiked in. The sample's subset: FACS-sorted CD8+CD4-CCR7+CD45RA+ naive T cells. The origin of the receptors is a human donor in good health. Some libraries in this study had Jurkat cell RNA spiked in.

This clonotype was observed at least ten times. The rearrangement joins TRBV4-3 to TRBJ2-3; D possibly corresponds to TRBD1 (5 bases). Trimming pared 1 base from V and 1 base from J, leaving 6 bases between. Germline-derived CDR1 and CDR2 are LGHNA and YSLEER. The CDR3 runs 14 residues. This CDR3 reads CASSQATGTDTQYF. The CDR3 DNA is TGCGCCAGCAGCCAAGCGACAGGCACAGATACGCAGTATTTT.

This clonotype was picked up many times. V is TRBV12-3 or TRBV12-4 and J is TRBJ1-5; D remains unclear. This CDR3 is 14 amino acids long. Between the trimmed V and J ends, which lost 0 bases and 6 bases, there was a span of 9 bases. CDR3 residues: CASSLAGPGQPQHF. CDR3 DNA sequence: TGTGCCAGCAGTTTAGCAGGGCCTGGTCAGCCCCAGCATTTT.

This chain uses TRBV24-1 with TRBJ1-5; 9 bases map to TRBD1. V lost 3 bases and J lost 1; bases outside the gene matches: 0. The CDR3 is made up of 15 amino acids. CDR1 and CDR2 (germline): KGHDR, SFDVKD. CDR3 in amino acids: CATSDGTGSNQPQHF. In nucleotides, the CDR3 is TGTGCCACCAGTGATGGGACAGGGAGCAATCAGCCCCAGCATTTT.

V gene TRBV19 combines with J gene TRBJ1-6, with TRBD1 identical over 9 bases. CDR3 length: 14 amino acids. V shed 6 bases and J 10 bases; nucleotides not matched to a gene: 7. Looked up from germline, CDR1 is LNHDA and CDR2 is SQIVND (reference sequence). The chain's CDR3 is CASREWTGESPLHF. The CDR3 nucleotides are TGTGCCAGTAGGGAATGGACAGGGGAATCACCCCTCCACTTT.

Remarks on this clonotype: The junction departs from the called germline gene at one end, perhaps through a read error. The CDR3 DNA sequence: TGTGCCAGCAGTTTGTTTGGCGGGAGGGCCACAGATACGCAGTATTTT. This encodes CASSLFGGRATDTQYF. The chain employs TRBV24-1 and TRBJ2-3, with 9 bases that match TRBD2. The CDR3 extends over 16 amino acids. The germline gives CDR1 KGHDR, CDR2 SFDVKD.

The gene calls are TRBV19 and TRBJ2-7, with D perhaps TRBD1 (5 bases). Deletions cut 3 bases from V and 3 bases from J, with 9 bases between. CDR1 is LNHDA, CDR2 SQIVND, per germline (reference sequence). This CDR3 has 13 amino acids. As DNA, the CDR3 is TGTGCCAGTAGTATGGGCAGGGACTACGAGCAGTACTTC. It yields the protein CASSMGRDYEQYF. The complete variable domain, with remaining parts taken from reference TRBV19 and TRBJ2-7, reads DGGITQSPKYLFRKEGQNVTLSCEQNLNHDAMYWYRQDPGQGLRLIYYSQIVNDFQKGDIAEGYSVSREKKESFPLTVTSAQKNPTAFYLCASSMGRDYEQYFGPGTRLTVT.

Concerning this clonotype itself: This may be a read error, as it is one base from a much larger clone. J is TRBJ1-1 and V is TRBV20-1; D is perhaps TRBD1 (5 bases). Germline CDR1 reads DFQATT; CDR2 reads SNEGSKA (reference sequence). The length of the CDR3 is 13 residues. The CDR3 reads CSARDRLNTEASF. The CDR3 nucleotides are TGCAGTGCCCGAGACAGATTGAACACTGAAGCTTCCTTT.

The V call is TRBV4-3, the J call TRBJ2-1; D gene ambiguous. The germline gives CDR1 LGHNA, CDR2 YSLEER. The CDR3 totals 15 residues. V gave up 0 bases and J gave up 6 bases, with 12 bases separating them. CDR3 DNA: TGCGCCAGCAGCCAAGAGATAGGCGTAAGCAATGAGCAGTTCTTC. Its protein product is CASSQEIGVSNEQFF.

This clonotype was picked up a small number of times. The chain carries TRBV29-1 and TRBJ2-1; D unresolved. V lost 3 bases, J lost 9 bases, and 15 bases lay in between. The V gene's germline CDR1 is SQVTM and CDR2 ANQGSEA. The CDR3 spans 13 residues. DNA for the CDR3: TGCAGCGTTGAGGGCAGGTGGGATATTGAGCAGTTCTTC. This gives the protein CSVEGRWDIEQFF.